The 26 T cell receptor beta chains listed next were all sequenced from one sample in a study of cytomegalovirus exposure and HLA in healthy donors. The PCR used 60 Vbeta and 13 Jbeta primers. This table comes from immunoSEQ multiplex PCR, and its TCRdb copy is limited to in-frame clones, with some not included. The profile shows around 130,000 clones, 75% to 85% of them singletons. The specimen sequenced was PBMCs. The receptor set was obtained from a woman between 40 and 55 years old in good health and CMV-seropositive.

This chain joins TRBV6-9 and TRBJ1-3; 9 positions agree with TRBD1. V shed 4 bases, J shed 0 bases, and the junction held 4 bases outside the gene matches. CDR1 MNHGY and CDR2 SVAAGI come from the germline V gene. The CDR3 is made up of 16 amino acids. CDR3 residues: CASSSRQGVSGNTIYF. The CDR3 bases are TGTGCCAGCAGTTCAAGACAGGGGGTCTCTGGAAACACCATATATTTT.

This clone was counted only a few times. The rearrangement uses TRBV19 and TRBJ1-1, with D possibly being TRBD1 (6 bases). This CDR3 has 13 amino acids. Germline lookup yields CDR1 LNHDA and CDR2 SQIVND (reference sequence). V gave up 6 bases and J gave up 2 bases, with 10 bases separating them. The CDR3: CASSTGYNTEAFF. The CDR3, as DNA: TGTGCCAGTAGCACAGGGTACAACACTGAAGCTTTCTTT. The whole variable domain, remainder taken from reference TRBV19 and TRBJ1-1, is DGGITQSPKYLFRKEGQNVTLSCEQNLNHDAMYWYRQDPGQGLRLIYYSQIVNDFQKGDIAEGYSVSREKKESFPLTVTSAQKNPTAFYLCASSTGYNTEAFFGQGTRLTVV.

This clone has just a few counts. The CDR3, as DNA: TGCAGCGTTGACCCCGGGACTAGAACAGATACGCAGTATTTT. The encoded protein is CSVDPGTRTDTQYF. This rearrangement joins TRBV29-1 to TRBJ2-3; TRBD2 aligns across 8 bases. The CDR3 extends over 14 amino acids. Germline V gene sequence: CDR1 SQVTM, CDR2 ANQGSEA. V trimming: 3 bases; J trimming: 3 bases; junction bases outside the gene matches: 5.

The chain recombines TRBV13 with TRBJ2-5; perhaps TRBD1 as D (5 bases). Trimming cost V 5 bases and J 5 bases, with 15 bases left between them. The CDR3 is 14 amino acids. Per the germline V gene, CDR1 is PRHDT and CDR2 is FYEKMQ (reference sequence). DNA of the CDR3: TGTGCCAGCAGCCAATACAGGTCCGGCGAGACCCAGTACTTC. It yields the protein CASSQYRSGETQYF.

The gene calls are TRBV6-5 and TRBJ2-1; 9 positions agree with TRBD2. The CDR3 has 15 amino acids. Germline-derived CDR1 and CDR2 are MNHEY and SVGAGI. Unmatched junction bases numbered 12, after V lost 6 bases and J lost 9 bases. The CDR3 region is CASSPSSGGIGEQFF. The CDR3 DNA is TGTGCCAGCAGCCCATCGAGCGGGGGGATTGGTGAGCAGTTCTTC.

DNA for the CDR3: TGTGCCAGCACCCGATGGGGGGAAGAGACCCAGTACTTC. It translates to CASTRWGEETQYF. The rearrangement uses TRBV7-9 and TRBJ2-5; a possible D gene is TRBD2 (6 bases). This CDR3 comprises 13 residues. V was trimmed by 7 bases and J by 3 bases, leaving 12 bases between them. Germline lookup yields CDR1 SEHNR and CDR2 FQNEAQ (reference sequence).

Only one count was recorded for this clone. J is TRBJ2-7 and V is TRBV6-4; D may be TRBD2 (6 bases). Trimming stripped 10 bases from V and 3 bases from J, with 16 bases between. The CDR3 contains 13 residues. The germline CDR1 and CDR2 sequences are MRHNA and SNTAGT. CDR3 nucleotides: TGTGCCAAGGCCCGCGGGACTTACTACGAGCAGTACTTC. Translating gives CAKARGTYYEQYF.

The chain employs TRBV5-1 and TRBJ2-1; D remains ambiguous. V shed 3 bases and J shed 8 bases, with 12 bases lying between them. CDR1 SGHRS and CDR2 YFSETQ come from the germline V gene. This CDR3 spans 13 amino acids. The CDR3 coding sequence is TGCGCCAGCAGCTCGGGTCTTGGCTATGAGCAGTTCTTC. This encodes CASSSGLGYEQFF.

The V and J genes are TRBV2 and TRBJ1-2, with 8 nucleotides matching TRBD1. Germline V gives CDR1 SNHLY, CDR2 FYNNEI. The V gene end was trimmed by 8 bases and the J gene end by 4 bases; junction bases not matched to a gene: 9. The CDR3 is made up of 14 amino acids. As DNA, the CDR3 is TGTGCCAGCGAGACCGGGGACAGGACCTATGGCTACACCTTC. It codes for CASETGDRTYGYTF. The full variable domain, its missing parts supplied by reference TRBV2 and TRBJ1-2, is EPEVTQTPSHQVTQMGQEVILRCVPISNHLYFYWYRQILGQKVEFLVSFYNNEISEKSEIFDDQFSVERPDGSNFTLKIRSTKLEDSAMYFCASETGDRTYGYTFGSGTRLTVV.

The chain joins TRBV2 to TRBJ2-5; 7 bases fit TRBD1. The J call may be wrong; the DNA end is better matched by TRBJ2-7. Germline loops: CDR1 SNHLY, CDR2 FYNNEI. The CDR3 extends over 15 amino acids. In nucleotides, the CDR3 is TGTGCCAGCAGGAAGACAGGGATGGGAGCCTACGAGCAGTACTTC. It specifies CASRKTGMGAYEQYF.

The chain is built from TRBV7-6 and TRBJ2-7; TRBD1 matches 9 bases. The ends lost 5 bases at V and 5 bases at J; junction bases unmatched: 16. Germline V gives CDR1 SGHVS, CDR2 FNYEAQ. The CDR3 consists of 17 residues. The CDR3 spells CASSQEPSGQGTHEQYF. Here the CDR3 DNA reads TGTGCCAGCAGCCAAGAACCATCGGGACAGGGAACCCACGAGCAGTACTTC.

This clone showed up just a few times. The CDR3, as DNA: TGTGCCAGCAGCCAGGGACTTTTCTCCTCCTACGAGCAGTACTTC. Translation gives CASSQGLFSSYEQYF. The V call is TRBV11-2, the J call TRBJ2-7; D is perhaps TRBD2 (6 bases). The CDR3 consists of 15 residues. Deletions cut 5 bases from V and 0 bases from J, with 14 bases between. CDR1 and CDR2 (germline): SGHAT, FQNNGV.

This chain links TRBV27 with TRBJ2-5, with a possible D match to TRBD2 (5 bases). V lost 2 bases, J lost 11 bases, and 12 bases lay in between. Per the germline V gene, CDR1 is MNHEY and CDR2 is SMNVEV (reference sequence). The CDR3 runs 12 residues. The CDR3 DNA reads TGTGCCAGCAGTTTAGGGTTCGGGGAGCAGTACTTC. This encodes CASSLGFGEQYF.

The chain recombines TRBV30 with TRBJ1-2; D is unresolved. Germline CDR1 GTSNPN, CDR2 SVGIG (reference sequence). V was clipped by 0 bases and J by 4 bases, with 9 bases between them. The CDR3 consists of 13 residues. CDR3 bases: TGTGCCTGGAGTGTACGAGCACCCTATGGCTACACCTTC. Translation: CAWSVRAPYGYTF.

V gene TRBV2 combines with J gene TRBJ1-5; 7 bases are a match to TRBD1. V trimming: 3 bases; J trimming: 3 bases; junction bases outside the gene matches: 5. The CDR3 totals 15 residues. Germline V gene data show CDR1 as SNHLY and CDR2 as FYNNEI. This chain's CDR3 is CASSDRDRSNQPQHF. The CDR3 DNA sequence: TGTGCCAGCAGTGACCGGGACAGATCCAATCAGCCCCAGCATTTT.

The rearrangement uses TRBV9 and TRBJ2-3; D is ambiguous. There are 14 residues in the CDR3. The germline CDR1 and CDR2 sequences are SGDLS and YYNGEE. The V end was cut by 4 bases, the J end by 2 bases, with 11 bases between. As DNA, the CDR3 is TGTGCCAGCAGCCCCGCGGAGTACACAGATACGCAGTATTTT. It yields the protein CASSPAEYTDTQYF.

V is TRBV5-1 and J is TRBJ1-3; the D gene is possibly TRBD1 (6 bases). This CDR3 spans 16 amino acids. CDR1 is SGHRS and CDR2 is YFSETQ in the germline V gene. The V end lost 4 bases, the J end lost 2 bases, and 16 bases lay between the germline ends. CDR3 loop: CASSPQPGQTGNTIYF. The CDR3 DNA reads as TGCGCCAGCAGCCCCCAACCGGGACAAACTGGAAACACCATATATTTT. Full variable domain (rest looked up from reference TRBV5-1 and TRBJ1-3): KAGVTQTPRYLIKTRGQQVTLSCSPISGHRSVSWYQQTPGQGLQFLFEYFSETQRNKGNFPGRFSGRQFSNSRSEMNVSTLELGDSALYLCASSPQPGQTGNTIYFGEGSWLTVV.

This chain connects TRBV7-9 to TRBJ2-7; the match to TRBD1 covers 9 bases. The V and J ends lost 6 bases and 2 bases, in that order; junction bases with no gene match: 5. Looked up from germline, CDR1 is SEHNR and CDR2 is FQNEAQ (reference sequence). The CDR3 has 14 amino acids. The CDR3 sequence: CASSPGTGPYEQYF. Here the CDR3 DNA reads TGTGCCAGCAGTCCCGGGACAGGGCCCTACGAGCAGTACTTC.

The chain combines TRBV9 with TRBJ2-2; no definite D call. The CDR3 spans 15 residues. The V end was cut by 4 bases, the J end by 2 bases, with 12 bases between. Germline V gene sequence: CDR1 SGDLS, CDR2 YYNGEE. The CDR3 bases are TGTGCCAGCAGCTCGGCCGGGTCAAACACCGGGGAGCTGTTTTTT. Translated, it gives CASSSAGSNTGELFF.

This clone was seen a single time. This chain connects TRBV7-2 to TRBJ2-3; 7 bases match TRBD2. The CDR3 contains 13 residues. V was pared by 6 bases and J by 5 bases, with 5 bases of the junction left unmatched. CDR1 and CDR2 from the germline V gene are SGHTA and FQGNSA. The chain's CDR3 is CASRFRGEDTQYF. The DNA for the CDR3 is TGTGCCAGCAGGTTCCGGGGGGAAGATACGCAGTATTTT.

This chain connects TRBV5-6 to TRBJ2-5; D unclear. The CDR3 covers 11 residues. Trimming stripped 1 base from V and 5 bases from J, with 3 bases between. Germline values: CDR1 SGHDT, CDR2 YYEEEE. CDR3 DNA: TGTGCCAGCAGCTTGCAGGAGACCCAGTACTTC. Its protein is CASSLQETQYF.

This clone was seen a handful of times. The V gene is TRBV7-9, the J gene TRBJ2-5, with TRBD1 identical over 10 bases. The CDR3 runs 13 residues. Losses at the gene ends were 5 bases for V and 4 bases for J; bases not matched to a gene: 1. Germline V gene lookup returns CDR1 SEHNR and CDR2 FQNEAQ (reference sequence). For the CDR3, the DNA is TGTGCCAGCAGCAGGACAGGGGGAGAGACCCAGTACTTC. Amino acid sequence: CASSRTGGETQYF.

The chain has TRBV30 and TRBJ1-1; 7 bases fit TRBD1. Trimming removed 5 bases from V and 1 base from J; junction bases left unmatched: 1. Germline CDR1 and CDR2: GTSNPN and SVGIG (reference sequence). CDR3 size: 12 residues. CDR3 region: CAWGQENTEAFF. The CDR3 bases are TGTGCCTGGGGACAGGAGAACACTGAAGCTTTCTTT.

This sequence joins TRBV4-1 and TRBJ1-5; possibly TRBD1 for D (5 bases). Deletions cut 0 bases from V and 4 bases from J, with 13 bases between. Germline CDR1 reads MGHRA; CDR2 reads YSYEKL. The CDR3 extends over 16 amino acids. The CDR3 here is CASSQDVGAGNQPQHF. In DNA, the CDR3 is TGCGCCAGCAGCCAAGACGTAGGGGCTGGGAATCAGCCCCAGCATTTT.

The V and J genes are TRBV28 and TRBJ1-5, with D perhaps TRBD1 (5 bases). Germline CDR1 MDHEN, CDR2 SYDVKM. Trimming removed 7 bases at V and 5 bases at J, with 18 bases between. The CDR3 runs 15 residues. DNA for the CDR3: TGTGCCAGCAACATCCCCCGGCGGGGGGATCAGCCCCAGCATTTT. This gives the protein CASNIPRRGDQPQHF.

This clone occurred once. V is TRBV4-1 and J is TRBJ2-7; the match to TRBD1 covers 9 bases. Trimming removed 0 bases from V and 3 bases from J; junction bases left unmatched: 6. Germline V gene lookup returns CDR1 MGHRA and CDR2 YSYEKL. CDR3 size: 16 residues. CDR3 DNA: TGCGCCAGCAGCCAAGAAAATACGGGACAGGGCTACGAGCAGTACTTC. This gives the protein CASSQENTGQGYEQYF.